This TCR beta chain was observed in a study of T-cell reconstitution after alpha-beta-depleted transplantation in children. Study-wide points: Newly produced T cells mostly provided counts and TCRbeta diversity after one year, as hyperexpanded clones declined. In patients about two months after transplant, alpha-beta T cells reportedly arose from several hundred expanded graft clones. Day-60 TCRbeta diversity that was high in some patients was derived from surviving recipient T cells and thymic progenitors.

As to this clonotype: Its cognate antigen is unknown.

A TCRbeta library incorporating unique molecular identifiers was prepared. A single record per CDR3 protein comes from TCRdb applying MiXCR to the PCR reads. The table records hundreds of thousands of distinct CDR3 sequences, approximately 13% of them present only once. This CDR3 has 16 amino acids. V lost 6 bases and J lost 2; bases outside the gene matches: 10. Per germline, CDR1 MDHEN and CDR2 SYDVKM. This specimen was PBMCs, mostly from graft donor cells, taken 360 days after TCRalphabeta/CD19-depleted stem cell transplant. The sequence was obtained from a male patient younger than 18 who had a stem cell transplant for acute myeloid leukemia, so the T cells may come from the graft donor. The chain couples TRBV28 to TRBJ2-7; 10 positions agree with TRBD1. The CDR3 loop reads CASSLRDRGFPYEQYF. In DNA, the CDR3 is TGTGCCAGCAGCCTCCGGGACAGGGGTTTCCCCTACGAGCAGTACTTC.